The 16 T cell receptor beta chains given below trace back to one sample, sequenced in a study of cytomegalovirus exposure and HLA in healthy donors. Assay used: immunoSEQ multiplex PCR; TCRdb lists only in-frame clones, some missing. The data contain 100,000 to 150,000 clones, approximately 88% of them singletons. Input material: PBMCs. These receptors came from a young woman in good health and CMV-seronegative.

The CDR3 DNA is TGTGCCAGTAGTATAGGAACAGGGGGACGACCTACCCTCCCCAACTATGGCTACACCTTC. Its translation is CASSIGTGGRPTLPNYGYTF. This chain uses TRBV19 with TRBJ1-2, with TRBD1 matching 8 bases. The CDR3 is 20 amino acids. Looked up from germline, CDR1 is LNHDA and CDR2 is SQIVND (reference sequence). Losses at the gene ends were 1 base for V and 2 bases for J; bases not matched to a gene: 18. Full variable domain (outside the CDR3, taken from reference TRBV19 and TRBJ1-2): DGGITQSPKYLFRKEGQNVTLSCEQNLNHDAMYWYRQDPGQGLRLIYYSQIVNDFQKGDIAEGYSVSREKKESFPLTVTSAQKNPTAFYLCASSIGTGGRPTLPNYGYTFGSGTRLTVV.

This clone occurred once. The V gene is TRBV11-2, the J gene TRBJ2-5; D is unresolved. The ends were cut back, 0 bases at V and 4 bases at J, with 15 bases in the middle. Germline V gene sequence: CDR1 SGHAT, CDR2 FQNNGV. The CDR3 spans 16 residues. The CDR3 sequence is CASSLDFTAIGETQYF. The DNA for the CDR3 is TGTGCCAGCAGCTTAGATTTCACAGCCATAGGAGAGACCCAGTACTTC.

The chain combines TRBV27 with TRBJ2-1, with no clear D. The CDR3 length is 15 residues. Deletions cut 5 bases from V and 0 bases from J, with 11 bases between. The germline CDR1 and CDR2 sequences are MNHEY and SMNVEV (reference sequence). The CDR3 DNA reads as TGTGCCAGCAGTGGAAGCGAGAGCTCCTACAATGAGCAGTTCTTC. Its protein product is CASSGSESSYNEQFF.

This rearrangement joins TRBV6-5 to TRBJ2-7; TRBD1 matches 8 bases. V lost 5 bases and J lost 0; bases outside the gene matches: 3. Germline CDR1 and CDR2: MNHEY and SVGAGI. There are 14 residues in the CDR3. CDR3 coding DNA: TGTGCCAGCAGTCCGGGACAGGCCTCCTACGAGCAGTACTTC. It is translated as CASSPGQASYEQYF.

The rearrangement uses TRBV4-2 and TRBJ2-7; the match to TRBD2 covers 9 bases. CDR1 is LGHNA, CDR2 YNFKEQ, per germline. CDR3 length: 13 residues. With 4 bases clipped from V and 6 bases from J, the junction kept 4 bases outside the gene matches. As DNA, the CDR3 is TGTGCCAGCAGCCCCCGACTAGCGGTCGAGCAGTACTTC. It is translated as CASSPRLAVEQYF.

The rearrangement joins TRBV5-1 to TRBJ1-1; TRBD1 matches 8 bases. CDR3 size: 16 residues. The germline V gene has CDR1 SGHRS and CDR2 YFSETQ. V shed 9 bases and J 7 bases; nucleotides not matched to a gene: 20. The CDR3 DNA sequence: TGCGCCACCCAGCTTGGGTTCGGCAGGGGGCAAGATGAAGCTTTCTTT. Its translation: CATQLGFGRGQDEAFF.

The chain uses TRBV19 and TRBJ2-1, with D possibly matching TRBD1 (5 bases). The V and J ends lost 5 bases and 4 bases respectively, with 9 bases between them. Germline values: CDR1 LNHDA, CDR2 SQIVND (reference sequence). CDR3 size: 13 residues. The CDR3 nucleotides read TGTGCCAGTAGTGGGGCCCCTTACAATGAGCAGTTCTTC. Encoded protein: CASSGAPYNEQFF. The entire variable domain, with the rest obtained from reference TRBV19 and TRBJ2-1, is as follows: DGGITQSPKYLFRKEGQNVTLSCEQNLNHDAMYWYRQDPGQGLRLIYYSQIVNDFQKGDIAEGYSVSREKKESFPLTVTSAQKNPTAFYLCASSGAPYNEQFFGPGTRLTVL.

Only one count was recorded for this clone. The chain couples TRBV5-5 to TRBJ2-7; 9 bases are shared with TRBD1. V trimming: 4 bases; J trimming: 3 bases; junction bases outside the gene matches: 14. From germline, CDR1 is SGHKS and CDR2 YYEKEE (reference sequence). The CDR3 is made up of 17 amino acids. The CDR3 sequence: CASSLGQGFLVDYEQYF. In DNA, the CDR3 is TGTGCCAGCAGCCTGGGACAGGGCTTCCTTGTCGACTACGAGCAGTACTTC.

The V call is TRBV5-4, the J call TRBJ2-7, with 8 nucleotides matching TRBD2. Trimming removed 4 bases from V and 5 bases from J; junction bases left unmatched: 11. The CDR3 has 15 residues. Germline V CDR1 and CDR2: SGHNT, YYREEE (reference sequence). The CDR3 spells CASSPILAEDDEQYF. As DNA, the CDR3 is TGTGCCAGCAGCCCTATACTAGCGGAGGACGACGAGCAGTACTTC.

This sequence joins TRBV2 and TRBJ2-3; TRBD2 matches 7 bases. The trim removed 6 bases at V and 6 bases at J, leaving 12 bases unmatched. CDR1 and CDR2 (germline): SNHLY, FYNNEI. CDR3 length equals 15 residues. The CDR3 is CASSKLAQESDTQYF. The CDR3, as DNA: TGTGCCAGCAGCAAACTAGCGCAGGAATCGGATACGCAGTATTTT.

This clone was counted a few times. The genes are TRBV11-2 and TRBJ2-7; maybe TRBD2 (6 bases). The ends were cut back, 7 bases at V and 2 bases at J, with 15 bases in the middle. Germline CDR1 SGHAT, CDR2 FQNNGV. CDR3 length: 14 amino acids. The CDR3 here is CASTRPGTAYEQYF. In nucleotides, the CDR3 is TGTGCCAGCACTAGACCCGGGACTGCCTACGAGCAGTACTTC.

V usage is TRBV11-2 and J usage is TRBJ2-5, with 10 bases matching TRBD1. The V segment lost 6 bases and the J segment 2 bases; nucleotides outside the gene matches: 15. CDR1 is SGHAT and CDR2 is FQNNGV in the germline V gene. This CDR3 region has 18 residues. Here the CDR3 reads CASRLGQGIRGTQETQYF. CDR3 sequence (DNA): TGTGCCAGCAGGTTGGGACAGGGGATAAGGGGGACACAAGAGACCCAGTACTTC.

J is TRBJ2-4 and V is TRBV4-1; D is unclear. The germline V and J ends were trimmed by 1 base and 0 bases, with 4 bases remaining between them. CDR3 size: 14 residues. Germline values: CDR1 MGHRA, CDR2 YSYEKL. Written as DNA, the CDR3 is TGCGCCAGCAGCCAAGCGGGAGCCAAAAACATTCAGTACTTC. Its protein product is CASSQAGAKNIQYF.

V and J are TRBV18 and TRBJ2-7; 7 bases align to TRBD1. Germline V gene sequence: CDR1 KGHSH, CDR2 LQKENI. This CDR3 has 14 amino acids. V lost 2 bases, J lost 6 bases, and 7 bases stayed unmatched. CDR3 nucleotide sequence: TGTGCCAGCTCACCAAGTGGCTCAGGGGGCGAGCAGTACTTC. Its translation: CASSPSGSGGEQYF. The variable domain in full, with the rest retrieved from reference TRBV18 and TRBJ2-7, is NAGVMQNPRHLVRRRGQEARLRCSPMKGHSHVYWYRQLPEEGLKFMVYLQKENIIDESGMPKERFSAEFPKEGPSILRIQQVVRGDSAAYFCASSPSGSGGEQYFGPGTRLTVT.

This clone was counted a few times. The genes are TRBV29-1 and TRBJ1-1, with a weak D call TRBD1 (6 bases). The germline V gene has CDR1 SQVTM and CDR2 ANQGSEA. V lost 7 bases to trimming and J lost 8 bases, with 14 bases between them. CDR3 length equals 11 residues. CDR3 sequence reads: CSASGAAEAFF. CDR3 bases: TGCAGCGCCTCAGGGGCAGCCGAAGCTTTCTTT. The full variable domain, with the rest looked up from reference TRBV29-1 and TRBJ1-1, is SAVISQKPSRDICQRGTSLTIQCQVDSQVTMMFWYRQQPGQSLTLIATANQGSEATYESGFVIDKFPISRPNLTFSTLTVSNMSPEDSSIYLCSASGAAEAFFGQGTRLTVV.

This rearrangement joins TRBV5-6 to TRBJ1-1; D not resolved. In germline, CDR1 is SGHDT, CDR2 YYEEEE. There are 13 residues in the CDR3. Trimming cost V 0 bases and J 2 bases, with 5 bases left between them. In DNA form, the CDR3 reads TGTGCCAGCAGCTTGGCGGTTAACACTGAAGCTTTCTTT. It specifies CASSLAVNTEAFF.